This TCR beta chain was profiled in a study of blood T cell repertoires in COVID-19. CDR1 LNHDA and CDR2 SQIVND come from the germline V gene (reference sequence). The V and J ends lost 1 base and 2 bases respectively, with 11 bases between them. The CDR3 loop spans 15 amino acids. TCRdb keeps only in-frame clones here, not all; method: immunoSEQ multiplex PCR. The table has more than 110,000 clones, roughly 89% seen once. The TCR originated in a man aged 45-65 years who had recovered from COVID-19. Material: PBMCs or T cells enriched from blood (not recorded which). The chain employs TRBV19 and TRBJ1-1, with a possible D match to TRBD1 (5 bases). The CDR3 nucleotides are TGTGCCAGTAGTATAGGTCCCAGGGTCAACACTGAAGCTTTCTTT. It yields the protein CASSIGPRVNTEAFF.